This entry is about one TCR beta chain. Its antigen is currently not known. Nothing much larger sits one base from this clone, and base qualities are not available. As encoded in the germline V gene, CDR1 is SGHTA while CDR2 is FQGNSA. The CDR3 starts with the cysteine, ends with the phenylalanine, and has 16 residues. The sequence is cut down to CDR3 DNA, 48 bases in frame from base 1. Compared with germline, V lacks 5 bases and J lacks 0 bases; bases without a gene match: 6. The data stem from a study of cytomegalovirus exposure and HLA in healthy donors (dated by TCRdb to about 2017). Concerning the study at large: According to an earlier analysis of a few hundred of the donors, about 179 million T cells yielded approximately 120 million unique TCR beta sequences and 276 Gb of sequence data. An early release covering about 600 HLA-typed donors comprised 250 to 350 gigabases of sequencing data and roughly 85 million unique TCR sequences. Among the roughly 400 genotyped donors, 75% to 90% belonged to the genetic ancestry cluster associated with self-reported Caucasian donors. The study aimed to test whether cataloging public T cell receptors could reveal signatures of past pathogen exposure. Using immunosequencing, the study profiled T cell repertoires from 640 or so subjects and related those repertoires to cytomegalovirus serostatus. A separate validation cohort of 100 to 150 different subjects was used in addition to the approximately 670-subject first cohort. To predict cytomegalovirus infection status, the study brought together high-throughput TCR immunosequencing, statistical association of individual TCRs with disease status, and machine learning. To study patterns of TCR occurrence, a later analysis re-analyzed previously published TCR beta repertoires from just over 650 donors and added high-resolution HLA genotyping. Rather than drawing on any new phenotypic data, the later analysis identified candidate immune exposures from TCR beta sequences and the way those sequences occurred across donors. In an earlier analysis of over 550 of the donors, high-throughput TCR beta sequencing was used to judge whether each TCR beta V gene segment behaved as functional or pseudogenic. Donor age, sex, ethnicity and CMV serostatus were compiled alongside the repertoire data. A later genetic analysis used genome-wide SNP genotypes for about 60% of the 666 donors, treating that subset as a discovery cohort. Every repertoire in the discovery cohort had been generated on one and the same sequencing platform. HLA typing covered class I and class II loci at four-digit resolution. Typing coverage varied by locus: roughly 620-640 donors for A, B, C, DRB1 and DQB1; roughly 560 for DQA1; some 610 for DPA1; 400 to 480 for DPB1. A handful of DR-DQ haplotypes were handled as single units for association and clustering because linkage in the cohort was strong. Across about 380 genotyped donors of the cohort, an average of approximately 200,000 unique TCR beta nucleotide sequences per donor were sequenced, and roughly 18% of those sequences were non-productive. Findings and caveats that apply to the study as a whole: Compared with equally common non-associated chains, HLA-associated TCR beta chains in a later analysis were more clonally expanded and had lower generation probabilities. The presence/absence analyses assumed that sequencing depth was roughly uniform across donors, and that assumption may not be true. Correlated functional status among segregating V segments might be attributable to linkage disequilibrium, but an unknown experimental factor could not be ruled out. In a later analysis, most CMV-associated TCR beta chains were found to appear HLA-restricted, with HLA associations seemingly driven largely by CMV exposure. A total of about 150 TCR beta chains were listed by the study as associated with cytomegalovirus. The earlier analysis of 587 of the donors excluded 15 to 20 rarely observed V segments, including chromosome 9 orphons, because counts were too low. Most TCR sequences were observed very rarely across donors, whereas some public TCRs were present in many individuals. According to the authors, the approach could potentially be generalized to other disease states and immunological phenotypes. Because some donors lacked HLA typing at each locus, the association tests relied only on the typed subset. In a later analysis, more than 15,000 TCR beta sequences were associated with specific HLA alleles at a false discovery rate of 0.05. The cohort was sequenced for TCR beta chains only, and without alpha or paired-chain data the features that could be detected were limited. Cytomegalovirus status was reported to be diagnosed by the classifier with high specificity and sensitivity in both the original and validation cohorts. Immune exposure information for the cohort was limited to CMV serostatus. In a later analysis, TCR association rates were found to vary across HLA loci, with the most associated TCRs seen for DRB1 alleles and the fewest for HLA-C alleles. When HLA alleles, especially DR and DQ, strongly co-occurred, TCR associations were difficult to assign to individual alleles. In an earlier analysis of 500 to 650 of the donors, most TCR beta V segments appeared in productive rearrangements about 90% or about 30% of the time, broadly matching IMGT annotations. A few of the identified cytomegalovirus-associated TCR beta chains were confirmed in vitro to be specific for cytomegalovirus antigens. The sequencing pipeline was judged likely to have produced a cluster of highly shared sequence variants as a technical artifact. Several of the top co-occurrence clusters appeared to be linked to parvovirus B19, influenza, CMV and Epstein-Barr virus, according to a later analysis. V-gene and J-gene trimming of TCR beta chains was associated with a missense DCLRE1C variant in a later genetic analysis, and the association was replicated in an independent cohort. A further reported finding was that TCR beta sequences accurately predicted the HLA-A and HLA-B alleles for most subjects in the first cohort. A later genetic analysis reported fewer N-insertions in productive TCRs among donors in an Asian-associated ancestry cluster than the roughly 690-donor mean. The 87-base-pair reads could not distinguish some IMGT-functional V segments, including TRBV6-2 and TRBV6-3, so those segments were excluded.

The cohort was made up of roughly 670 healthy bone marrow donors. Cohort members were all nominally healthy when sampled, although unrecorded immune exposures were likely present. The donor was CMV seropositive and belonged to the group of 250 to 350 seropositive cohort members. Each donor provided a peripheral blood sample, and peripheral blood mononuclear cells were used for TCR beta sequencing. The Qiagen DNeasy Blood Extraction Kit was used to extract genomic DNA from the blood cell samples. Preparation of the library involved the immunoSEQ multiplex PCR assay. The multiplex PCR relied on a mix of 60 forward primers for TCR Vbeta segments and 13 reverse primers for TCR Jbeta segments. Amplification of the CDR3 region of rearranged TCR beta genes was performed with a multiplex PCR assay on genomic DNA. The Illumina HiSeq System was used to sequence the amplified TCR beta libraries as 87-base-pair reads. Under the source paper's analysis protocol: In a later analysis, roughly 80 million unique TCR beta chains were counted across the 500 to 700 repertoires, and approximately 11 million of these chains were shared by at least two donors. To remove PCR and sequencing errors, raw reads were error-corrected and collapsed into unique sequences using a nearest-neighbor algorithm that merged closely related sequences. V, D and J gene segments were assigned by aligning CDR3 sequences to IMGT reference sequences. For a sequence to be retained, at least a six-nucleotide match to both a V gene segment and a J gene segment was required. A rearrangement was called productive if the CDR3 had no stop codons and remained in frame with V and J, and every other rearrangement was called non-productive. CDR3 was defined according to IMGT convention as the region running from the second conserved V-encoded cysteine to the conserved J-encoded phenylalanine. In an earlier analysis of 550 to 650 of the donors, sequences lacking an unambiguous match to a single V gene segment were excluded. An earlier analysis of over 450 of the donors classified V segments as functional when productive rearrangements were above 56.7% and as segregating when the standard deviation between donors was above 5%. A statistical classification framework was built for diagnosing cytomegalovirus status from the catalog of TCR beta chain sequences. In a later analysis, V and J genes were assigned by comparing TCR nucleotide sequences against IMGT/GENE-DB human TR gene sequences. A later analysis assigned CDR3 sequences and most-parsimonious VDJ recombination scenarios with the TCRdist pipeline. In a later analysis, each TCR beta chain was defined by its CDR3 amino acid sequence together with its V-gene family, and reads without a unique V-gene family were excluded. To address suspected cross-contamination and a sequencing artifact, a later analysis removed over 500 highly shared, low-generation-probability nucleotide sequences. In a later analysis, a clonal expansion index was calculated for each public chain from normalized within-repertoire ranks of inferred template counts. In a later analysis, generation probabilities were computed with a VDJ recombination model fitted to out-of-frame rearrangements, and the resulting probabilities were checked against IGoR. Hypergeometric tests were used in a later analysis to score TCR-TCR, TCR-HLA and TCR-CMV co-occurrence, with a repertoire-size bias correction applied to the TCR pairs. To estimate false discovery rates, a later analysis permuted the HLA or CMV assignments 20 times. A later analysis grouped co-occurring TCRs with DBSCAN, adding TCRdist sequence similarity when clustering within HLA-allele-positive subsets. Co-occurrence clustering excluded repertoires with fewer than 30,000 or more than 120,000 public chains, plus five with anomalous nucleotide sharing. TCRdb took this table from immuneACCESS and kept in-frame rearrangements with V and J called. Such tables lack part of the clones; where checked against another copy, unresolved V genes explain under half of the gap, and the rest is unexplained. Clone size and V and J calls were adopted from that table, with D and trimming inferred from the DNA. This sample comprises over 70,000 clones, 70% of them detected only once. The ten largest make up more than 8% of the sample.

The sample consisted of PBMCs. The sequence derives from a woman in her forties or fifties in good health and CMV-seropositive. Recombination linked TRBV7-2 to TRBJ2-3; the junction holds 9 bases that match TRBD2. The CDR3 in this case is CASSISSGASTDTQYF. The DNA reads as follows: TGTGCCAGCAGCATATCTAGCGGGGCTAGCACAGATACGCAGTATTTT.